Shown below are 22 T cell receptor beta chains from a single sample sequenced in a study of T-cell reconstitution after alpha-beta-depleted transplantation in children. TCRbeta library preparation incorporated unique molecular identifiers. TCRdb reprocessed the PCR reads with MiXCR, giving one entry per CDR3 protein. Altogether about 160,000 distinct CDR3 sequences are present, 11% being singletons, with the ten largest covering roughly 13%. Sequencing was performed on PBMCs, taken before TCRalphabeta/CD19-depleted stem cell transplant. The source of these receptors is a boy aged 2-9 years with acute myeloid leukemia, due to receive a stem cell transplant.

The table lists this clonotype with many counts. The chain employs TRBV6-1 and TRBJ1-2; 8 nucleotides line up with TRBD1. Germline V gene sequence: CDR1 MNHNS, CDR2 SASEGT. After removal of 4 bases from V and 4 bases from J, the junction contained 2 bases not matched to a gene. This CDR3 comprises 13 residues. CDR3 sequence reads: CASSAGQVYGYTF. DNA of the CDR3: TGTGCCAGCAGTGCGGGACAGGTCTATGGCTACACCTTC.

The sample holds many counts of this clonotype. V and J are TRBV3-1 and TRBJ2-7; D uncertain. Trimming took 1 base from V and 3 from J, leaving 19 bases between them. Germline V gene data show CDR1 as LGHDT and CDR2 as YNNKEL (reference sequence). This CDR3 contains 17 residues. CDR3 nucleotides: TGTGCCAGCAGCCAAGGTCTGGGGTGGAAGAGGATCTACGAGCAGTACTTC. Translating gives CASSQGLGWKRIYEQYF.

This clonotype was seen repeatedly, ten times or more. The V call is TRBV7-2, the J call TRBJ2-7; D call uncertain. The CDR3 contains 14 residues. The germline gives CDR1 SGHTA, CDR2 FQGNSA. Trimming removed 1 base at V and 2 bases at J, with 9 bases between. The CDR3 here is CASSLVSTAYEQYF. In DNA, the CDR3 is TGTGCCAGCAGCTTAGTTAGCACCGCCTACGAGCAGTACTTC.

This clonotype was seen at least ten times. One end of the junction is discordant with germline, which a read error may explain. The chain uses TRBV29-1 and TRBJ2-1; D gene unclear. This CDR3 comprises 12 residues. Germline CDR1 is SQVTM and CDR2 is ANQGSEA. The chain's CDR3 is CSVGDSYDEQFF. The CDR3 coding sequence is TGCAGCGTTGGTGATAGCTACGATGAGCAGTTCTTC.

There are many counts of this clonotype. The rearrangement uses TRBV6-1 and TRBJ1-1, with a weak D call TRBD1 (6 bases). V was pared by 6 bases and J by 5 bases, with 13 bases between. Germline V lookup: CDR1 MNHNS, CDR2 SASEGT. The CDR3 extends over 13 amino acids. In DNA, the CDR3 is TGTGCCAGCAGCAGGGGTGAAAGAACTGAAGCTTTCTTT. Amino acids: CASSRGERTEAFF.

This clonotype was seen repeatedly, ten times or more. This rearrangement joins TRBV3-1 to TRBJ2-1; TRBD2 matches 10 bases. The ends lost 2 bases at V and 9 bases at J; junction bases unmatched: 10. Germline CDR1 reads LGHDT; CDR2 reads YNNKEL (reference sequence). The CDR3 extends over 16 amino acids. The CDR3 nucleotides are TGTGCCAGCAGCCAAATGTCTAGCGGGAGCCGTGCTGAGCAGTTCTTC. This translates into CASSQMSSGSRAEQFF.

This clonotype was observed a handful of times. The CDR3 sequence is CSVELWGGPSYNEQFF. The CDR3 region has the DNA TGCAGCGTTGAGTTGTGGGGGGGCCCCTCCTACAATGAGCAGTTCTTC. The V call is TRBV29-1, the J call TRBJ2-1; D is possibly TRBD2 (7 bases). V was trimmed by 3 bases and J by 0 bases, leaving 15 bases between them. The germline CDR1 and CDR2 sequences are SQVTM and ANQGSEA. This CDR3 comprises 16 residues.

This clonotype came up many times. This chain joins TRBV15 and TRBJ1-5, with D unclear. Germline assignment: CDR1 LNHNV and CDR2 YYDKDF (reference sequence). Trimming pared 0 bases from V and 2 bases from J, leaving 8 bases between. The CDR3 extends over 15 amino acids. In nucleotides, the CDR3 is TGTGCCACCAGCAGAGATCCCCAGGGCAATCAGCCCCAGCATTTT. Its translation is CATSRDPQGNQPQHF.

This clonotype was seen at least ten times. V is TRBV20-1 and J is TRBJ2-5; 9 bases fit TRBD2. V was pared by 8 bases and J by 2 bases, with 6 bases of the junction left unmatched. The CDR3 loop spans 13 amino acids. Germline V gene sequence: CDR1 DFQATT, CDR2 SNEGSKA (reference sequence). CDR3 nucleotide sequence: TGCAGTACGATAGCGGGGGATCAAGAGACCCAGTACTTC. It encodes CSTIAGDQETQYF.

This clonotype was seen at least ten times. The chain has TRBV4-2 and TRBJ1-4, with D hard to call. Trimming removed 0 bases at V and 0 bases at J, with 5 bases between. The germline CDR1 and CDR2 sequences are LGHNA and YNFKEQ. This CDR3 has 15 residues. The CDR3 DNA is TGTGCCAGCAGCCAAGATGGAACAACTAATGAAAAACTGTTTTTT. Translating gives CASSQDGTTNEKLFF.

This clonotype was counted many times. CDR3 nucleotide sequence: TGCGCCAGCAGCTTGGAGGACACTGAAGCTTTCTTT. Translated, it gives CASSLEDTEAFF. The chain is built from TRBV5-1 and TRBJ1-1, with D uncertain. Germline V gene data show CDR1 as SGHRS and CDR2 as YFSETQ. This CDR3 is 12 amino acids long. V was clipped by 0 bases and J by 3 bases, with 3 bases between them.

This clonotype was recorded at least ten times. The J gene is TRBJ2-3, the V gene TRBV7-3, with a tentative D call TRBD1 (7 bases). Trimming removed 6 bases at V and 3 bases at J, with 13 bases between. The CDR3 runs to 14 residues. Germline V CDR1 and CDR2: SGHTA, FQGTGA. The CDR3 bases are TGTGCCAGCAGTTGGGCAGGGGGGACAGATACGCAGTATTTT. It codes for CASSWAGGTDTQYF.

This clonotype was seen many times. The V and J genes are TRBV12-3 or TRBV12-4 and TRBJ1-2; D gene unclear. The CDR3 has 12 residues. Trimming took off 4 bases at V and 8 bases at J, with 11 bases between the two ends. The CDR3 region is CASSSPPVGYTF. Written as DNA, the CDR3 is TGTGCCAGCAGTTCCCCCCCGGTGGGCTACACCTTC.

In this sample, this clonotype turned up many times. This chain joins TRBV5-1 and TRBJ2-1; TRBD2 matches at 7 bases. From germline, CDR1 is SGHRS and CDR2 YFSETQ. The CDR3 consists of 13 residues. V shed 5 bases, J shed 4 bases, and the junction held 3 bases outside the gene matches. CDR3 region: CASSRREYNEQFF. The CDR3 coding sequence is TGCGCCAGCAGTAGGCGGGAGTACAATGAGCAGTTCTTC. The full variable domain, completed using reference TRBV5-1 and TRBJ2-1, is KAGVTQTPRYLIKTRGQQVTLSCSPISGHRSVSWYQQTPGQGLQFLFEYFSETQRNKGNFPGRFSGRQFSNSRSEMNVSTLELGDSALYLCASSRREYNEQFFGPGTRLTVL.

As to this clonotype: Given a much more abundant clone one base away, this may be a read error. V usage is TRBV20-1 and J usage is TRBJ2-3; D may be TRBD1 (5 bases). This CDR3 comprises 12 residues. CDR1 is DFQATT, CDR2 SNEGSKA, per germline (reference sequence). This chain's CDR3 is CRARGSTDTQYF. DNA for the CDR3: TGCAGAGCTAGGGGTTCCACAGATACGCAGTATTTT.

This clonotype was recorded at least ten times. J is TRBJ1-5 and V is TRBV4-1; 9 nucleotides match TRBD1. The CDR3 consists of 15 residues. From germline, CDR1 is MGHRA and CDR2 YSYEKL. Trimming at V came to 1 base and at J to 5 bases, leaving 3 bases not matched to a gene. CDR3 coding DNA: TGCGCCAGCAGCCAAGTAAACAGGGGGCATCAGCCCCAGCATTTT. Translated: CASSQVNRGHQPQHF.

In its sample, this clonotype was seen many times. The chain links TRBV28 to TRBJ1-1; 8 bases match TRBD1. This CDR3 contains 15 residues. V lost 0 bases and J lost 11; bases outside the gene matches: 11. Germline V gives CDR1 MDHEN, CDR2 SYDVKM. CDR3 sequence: CASSLWEPGQGAAFF. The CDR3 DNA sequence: TGTGCCAGCAGTTTATGGGAACCCGGACAGGGTGCGGCTTTCTTT. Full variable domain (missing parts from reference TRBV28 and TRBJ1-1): DVKVTQSSRYLVKRTGEKVFLECVQDMDHENMFWYRQDPGLGLRLIYFSYDVKMKEKGDIPEGYSVSREKKERFSLILESASTNQTSMYLCASSLWEPGQGAAFFGQGTRLTVV.

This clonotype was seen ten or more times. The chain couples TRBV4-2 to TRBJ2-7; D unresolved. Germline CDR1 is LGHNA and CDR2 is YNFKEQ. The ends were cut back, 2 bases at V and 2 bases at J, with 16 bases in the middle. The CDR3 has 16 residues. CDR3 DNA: TGTGCCAGCAGCCAACAAGGGCACACACAAACCTACGAGCAGTACTTC. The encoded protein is CASSQQGHTQTYEQYF.

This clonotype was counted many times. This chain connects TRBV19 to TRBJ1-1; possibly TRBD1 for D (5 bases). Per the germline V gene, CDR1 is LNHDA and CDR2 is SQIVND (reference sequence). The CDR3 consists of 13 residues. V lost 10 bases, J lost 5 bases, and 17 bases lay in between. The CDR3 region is CATPSGGRTEAFF. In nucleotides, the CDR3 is TGTGCCACCCCCTCGGGGGGGAGGACTGAAGCTTTCTTT.

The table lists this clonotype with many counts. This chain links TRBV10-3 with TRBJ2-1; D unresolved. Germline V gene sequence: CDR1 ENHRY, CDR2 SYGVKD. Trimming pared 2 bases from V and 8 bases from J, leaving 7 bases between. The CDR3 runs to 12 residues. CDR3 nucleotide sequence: TGTGCCATCAGTGAGGGTTGGGATGAGCAGTTCTTC. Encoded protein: CAISEGWDEQFF.

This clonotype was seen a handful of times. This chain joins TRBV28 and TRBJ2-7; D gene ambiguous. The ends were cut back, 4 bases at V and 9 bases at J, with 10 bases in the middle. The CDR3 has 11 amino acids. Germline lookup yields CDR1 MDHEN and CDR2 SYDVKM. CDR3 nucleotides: TGTGCCAGCAGTTCTGACTGGGGGCAGTACTTC. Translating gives CASSSDWGQYF.

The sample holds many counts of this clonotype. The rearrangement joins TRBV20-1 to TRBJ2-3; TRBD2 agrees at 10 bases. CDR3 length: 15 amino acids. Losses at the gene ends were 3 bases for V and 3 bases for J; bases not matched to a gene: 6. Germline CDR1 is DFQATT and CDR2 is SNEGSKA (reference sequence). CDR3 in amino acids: CSASAASGSTDTQYF. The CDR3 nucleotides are TGCAGTGCTAGTGCTGCTAGCGGGAGTACAGATACGCAGTATTTT.